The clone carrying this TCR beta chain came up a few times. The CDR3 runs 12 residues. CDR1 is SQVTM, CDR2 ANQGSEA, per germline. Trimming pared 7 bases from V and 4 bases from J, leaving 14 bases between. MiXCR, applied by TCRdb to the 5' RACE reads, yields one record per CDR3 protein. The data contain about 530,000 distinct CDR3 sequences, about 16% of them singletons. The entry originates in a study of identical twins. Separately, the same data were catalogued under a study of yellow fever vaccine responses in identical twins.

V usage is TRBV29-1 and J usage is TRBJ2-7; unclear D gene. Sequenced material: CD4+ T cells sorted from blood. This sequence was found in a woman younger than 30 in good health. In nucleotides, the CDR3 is TGCAGCGCCTCGGTATCTTTATACGAGCAGTACTTC. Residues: CSASVSLYEQYF.